The 26 T cell receptor beta chains presented below share a single source sample, sequenced in a study of breast tumors, draining lymph nodes, adjacent tissues. TCRdb reprocessed the multiplex PCR reads with MiXCR, giving one entry per CDR3 protein. The repertoire holds more than 100,000 distinct CDR3 sequences, with approximately 20% as singletons. Samples came from axillary lymph nodes draining the breast cancer. The sequencing input was axillary lymph node tissue. Receptors originate from a female donor with breast cancer. Some clones in this sample may be carry-over from other donors' samples.

This clonotype was recorded a few times. The gene calls are TRBV18 and TRBJ2-1; perhaps TRBD2 as D (7 bases). Germline V gene lookup returns CDR1 KGHSH and CDR2 LQKENI. V was clipped by 2 bases and J by 9 bases, with 11 bases between them. The CDR3 runs to 13 residues. The DNA of the CDR3 is TGTGCCAGCTCACCAATCCGGGGGGCTGAGCAGTTCTTC. It translates to CASSPIRGAEQFF.

About this clonotype itself: One end of the junction does not line up with germline, which may come from a read error. The genes are TRBV5-1 and TRBJ2-1; TRBD2 agrees at 13 bases. The germline CDR1 and CDR2 sequences are SGHRS and YFSETQ. CDR3 size: 20 residues. The CDR3 nucleotides are TGCGCCAGCAGCTTGGGCAGGGGACTAGCGGGGCAAAGCTCCCACAATGAGCAGTTCTTC. Translated: CASSLGRGLAGQSSHNEQFF.

This clonotype appeared once. The rearrangement uses TRBV30 and TRBJ2-7; tentative D call: TRBD2 (6 bases). Per the germline V gene, CDR1 is GTSNPN and CDR2 is SVGIG (reference sequence). The CDR3 extends over 11 amino acids. Deletions cut 5 bases from V and 5 bases from J, with 10 bases between. Here the CDR3 DNA reads TGTGCCTGGGGGGGGAGAGACGAGCAGTACTTC. It is translated as CAWGGRDEQYF.

This chain uses TRBV4-1 with TRBJ1-4; maybe TRBD1 (6 bases). Per germline, CDR1 MGHRA and CDR2 YSYEKL. Trimming left V 1 base short and J 7 bases short, with 13 bases between. This CDR3 is 15 amino acids long. CDR3 DNA sequence: TGCGCCAGCAGCCAAGGGGGGGGGCCCTTTGAAAAACTGTTTTTT. The encoded protein is CASSQGGGPFEKLFF.

This clonotype occurred a few times. V usage is TRBV27 and J usage is TRBJ2-3, with TRBD2 matching over 8 bases. V lost 4 bases and J lost 6; bases outside the gene matches: 6. This CDR3 is built from 14 residues. The germline V gene encodes CDR1 MNHEY and CDR2 SMNVEV (reference sequence). This chain's CDR3 is CASSSGLAPDTQYF. The CDR3 DNA reads TGTGCCAGCAGTTCCGGACTAGCCCCCGATACGCAGTATTTT.

There are many counts of this clonotype. The rearrangement uses TRBV10-3 and TRBJ1-2; weak D call: TRBD1 (6 bases). The CDR3 sequence is 17 residues long. Trimming pared 4 bases from V and 1 base from J, leaving 19 bases between. Per the germline V gene, CDR1 is ENHRY and CDR2 is SYGVKD. CDR3 protein: CAISGDSGAPVNYGYTF. DNA of the CDR3: TGTGCCATCAGTGGGGACTCAGGGGCCCCAGTTAACTATGGCTACACCTTC.

In its sample, this clonotype was seen many times. V is TRBV5-8 and J is TRBJ2-1, with a tentative D call TRBD1 (6 bases). With 4 bases removed from V and 2 bases from J, the gap between germline ends came to 16 bases. This CDR3 has 16 residues. CDR1 is SGHTS and CDR2 is YDEGEE in the germline V gene. CDR3 bases: TGTGCCAGCAGCGCCCGGGACAAACGACCCTACAATGAGCAGTTCTTC. Its translation is CASSARDKRPYNEQFF.

This clonotype was recorded at least ten times. The chain uses TRBV5-1 and TRBJ2-6, with D perhaps matching TRBD2 (6 bases). The V gene's germline CDR1 is SGHRS and CDR2 YFSETQ. This CDR3 is built from 16 residues. Trimming removed 3 bases at V and 4 bases at J, with 14 bases between. The CDR3 DNA reads as TGCGCCAGCAGCTCCATGGGAGGAACGGGGGCCAACGTCCTGACTTTC. Translating it yields CASSSMGGTGANVLTF.

This clonotype has a handful of counts. This chain connects TRBV28 to TRBJ1-5, with D possibly TRBD1 on 5 matching bases. V gave up 6 bases and J gave up 11 bases, with 14 bases separating them. This CDR3 is 12 amino acids long. The germline CDR1 and CDR2 sequences are MDHEN and SYDVKM. CDR3 DNA sequence: TGTGCCAGCAGAGGGGACGGAGCAGCCCAGCATTTT. Translated: CASRGDGAAQHF.

Turning to this clonotype: A much larger clone is a single base away; this may be a read error. The chain employs TRBV27 and TRBJ2-2, with D possibly TRBD2 on 6 matching bases. This CDR3 has 14 amino acids. V was cut by 8 bases and J by 6 bases, with 16 bases left in between. The germline gives CDR1 MNHEY, CDR2 SMNVEV (reference sequence). The CDR3 spells CASLQGGYAGELFF. CDR3 DNA: TGTGCCAGCCTCCAAGGAGGGTACGCCGGGGAGCTGTTTTTT.

As to this clonotype: A much larger clone sits a single nucleotide away, making a read error possible. The chain links TRBV4-3 to TRBJ1-2, with a tentative D call TRBD1 (5 bases). The length of the CDR3 is 14 residues. CDR1 LGHNA and CDR2 YSLEER come from the germline V gene. The germline V and J ends were trimmed by 0 bases and 8 bases, with 13 bases remaining between them. The DNA for the CDR3 is TGCGCCAGCAGCCAAGATCGCAGGGTCGACGGCTACACCTTC. This sequence encodes CASSQDRRVDGYTF.

As regards this clonotype: A read error may be the cause here, since a much bigger clone is one base away. The chain uses TRBV20-1 and TRBJ1-2, with 8 bases identical to TRBD1. The ends lost 4 bases at V and 4 bases at J; junction bases unmatched: 5. The length of the CDR3 is 13 residues. CDR1 DFQATT and CDR2 SNEGSKA come from the germline V gene (reference sequence). CDR3 in amino acids: CSATGGTSYGYTF. The CDR3 DNA reads TGCAGTGCTACAGGGGGCACCTCCTATGGCTACACCTTC.

Details on this clonotype: A clone one base away is much larger, so this may be a read error. V is TRBV6-1 and J is TRBJ2-5; D is ambiguous. Germline values: CDR1 MNHNS, CDR2 SASEGT. This CDR3 has 14 residues. V lost 2 bases to trimming and J lost 3 bases, with 10 bases between them. The CDR3 bases are TGTGCCAGCAGTGAAAAAACCGGCAAAGAGACCCAGTACTTC. This translates into CASSEKTGKETQYF.

As concerns this clonotype: This sequence may be a read error, since a much larger clone differs from it by one base. The chain is built from TRBV6-6 and TRBJ2-1, with TRBD2 identical over 11 bases. Germline V lookup: CDR1 MNHNY, CDR2 SVGAGI (reference sequence). This CDR3 region has 17 residues. The CDR3 protein is CASRQTSGKGSYNERFF. The CDR3 DNA reads as TGTGCCAGCAGGCAGACTAGCGGGAAAGGTTCCTACAATGAGCGGTTCTTC.

This clonotype was recorded many times. The rearrangement uses TRBV4-3 and TRBJ2-7, with D maybe TRBD2 (5 bases). Per the germline V gene, CDR1 is LGHNA and CDR2 is YSLEER. Trimming removed 0 bases at V and 2 bases at J, with 5 bases between. This CDR3 contains 13 residues. CDR3 DNA sequence: TGCGCCAGCAGCCAAGAGAGGGCCTACGAGCAGTACTTC. Translating gives CASSQERAYEQYF.

As regards this clonotype: Because the CDR3 is missing its conserved closing phenylalanine or tryptophan, this is likely a read error. The chain joins TRBV6-5 to TRBJ2-2; D may be TRBD1 or TRBD2 (6 bases each). CDR1 MNHEY and CDR2 SVGAGI come from the germline V gene. Trimming removed 3 bases from V and 7 bases from J, with 18 bases in between. CDR3 length equals 16 residues. DNA of the CDR3: TGTGCCAGCAGTTATTTACACGGAGGGGGAATCGGGGAGCTGTTTGTT. Protein: CASSYLHGGGIGELFV.

At least ten counts were recorded for this clonotype. CDR3 DNA sequence: TGTGCCAGCAGCGCCAGGGTCCATCAGCCCCAGCATTTT. Translating gives CASSARVHQPQHF. The chain joins TRBV7-2 to TRBJ1-5; tentatively, D is TRBD1 (5 bases). Trimming pared 5 bases from V and 5 bases from J, leaving 10 bases between. Germline assignment: CDR1 SGHTA and CDR2 FQGNSA. This CDR3 has 13 residues.

This clonotype has at least ten counts. The rearrangement links TRBV6-1 to TRBJ1-6; 9 bases map to TRBD1. This CDR3 comprises 14 residues. Germline values: CDR1 MNHNS, CDR2 SASEGT. V lost 6 bases to trimming and J lost 4 bases; unmatched junction nucleotides: 1. The CDR3 nucleotides are TGTGCCAGCAGGACAGGGGGATATAATTCACCCCTCCACTTT. Translated, it gives CASRTGGYNSPLHF.

As regards this clonotype: This may arise from a read error, as a much more abundant clone is one base away. The CDR3 region is CASSLQPFTGATDTQYF. The CDR3 DNA reads TGTGCCAGCAGCTTACAGCCCTTTACGGGAGCCACAGATACGCAGTATTTT. V usage is TRBV11-2 and J usage is TRBJ2-3; possible D gene TRBD2, 6 bases. The CDR3 loop spans 17 amino acids. Germline V gives CDR1 SGHAT, CDR2 FQNNGV. V lost 2 bases and J lost 2, with 17 bases in between. Looking up the rest from reference TRBV11-2 and TRBJ2-3 gives the full variable domain: EAGVAQSPRYKIIEKRQSVAFWCNPISGHATLYWYQQILGQGPKLLIQFQNNGVVDDSQLPKDRFSAERLKGVDSTLKIQPAKLEDSAVYLCASSLQPFTGATDTQYFGPGTRLTVL.

Details on this clonotype: A much larger clone differs from this one at a single base, so this may be a read error. The chain employs TRBV5-1 and TRBJ2-2; tentative D call: TRBD2 (5 bases). The CDR3 is 14 residues long. CDR1 and CDR2 from the germline V gene are SGHRS and YFSETQ. The CDR3 loop reads CASSLERVPGELLF. CDR3 DNA sequence: TGCGCCAGCAGCTTGGAGAGGGTACCCGGGGAGCTGCTTTTT. Filled out from reference TRBV5-1 and TRBJ2-2, the complete variable domain reads KAGVTQTPRYLIKTRGQQVTLSCSPISGHRSVSWYQQTPGQGLQFLFEYFSETQRNKGNFPGRFSGRQFSNSRSEMNVSTLELGDSALYLCASSLERVPGELLFGEGSRLTVL.

A word on this clonotype: A much larger clone differs from this one at a single base, so this may be a read error. The CDR3 does not end in the conserved phenylalanine or tryptophan, so this is likely a read error. The rearrangement links TRBV30 to TRBJ1-3; D gene unclear. V was shortened by 4 bases and J by 5 bases, with 6 bases between the two germline ends. Germline V CDR1 and CDR2: GTSNPN, SVGIG (reference sequence). The CDR3 contains 11 residues. The CDR3 sequence is CAWNGRNTIYL. The CDR3 region has the DNA TGTGCCTGGAATGGGAGAAACACCATATATCTT.

This clonotype was observed at least ten times. V and J are TRBV11-2 and TRBJ2-7; D remains ambiguous. The CDR3 loop spans 14 amino acids. Germline lookup yields CDR1 SGHAT and CDR2 FQNNGV. V was pared by 5 bases and J by 2 bases, with 13 bases between. The DNA for the CDR3 is TGTGCCAGCAGCCACACTACGGCGACCTACGAGCAGTACTTC. It specifies CASSHTTATYEQYF.

This clonotype was recorded a few times. The chain uses TRBV30 and TRBJ2-5; 9 nucleotides line up with TRBD2. The V and J ends lost 0 bases and 5 bases, in that order; junction bases with no gene match: 7. The CDR3 has 15 residues. The germline CDR1 and CDR2 sequences are GTSNPN and SVGIG (reference sequence). The CDR3 DNA follows: TGTGCCTGGAGTGTAGGTAGCGGGAGTGTCGAGACCCAGTACTTC. It codes for CAWSVGSGSVETQYF.

This clonotype was seen ten or more times. V is TRBV20-1 and J is TRBJ2-3; D is possibly TRBD2 (6 bases). This CDR3 is built from 12 residues. V shed 3 bases and J shed 6 bases, with 10 bases lying between them. CDR1 is DFQATT and CDR2 is SNEGSKA in the germline V gene (reference sequence). The CDR3 is CSASGRRDTQYF. The CDR3 DNA reads TGCAGTGCTAGCGGGAGAAGGGATACGCAGTATTTT.

In this sample, this clonotype turned up a few times. The junction does not match germline at one end; this may be a read error. The chain employs TRBV15 and TRBJ2-1; possibly TRBD2 for D (5 bases). This CDR3 region has 16 residues. The V gene's germline CDR1 is LNHNV and CDR2 YYDKDF (reference sequence). The CDR3 sequence: CATSPLRLAGTHEQLF. The CDR3 nucleotides are TGTGCCACCAGTCCCCTGAGGCTAGCAGGAACCCATGAGCAGCTCTTC.

This clonotype was counted many times. This chain links TRBV7-9 with TRBJ1-4; D gene uncertain. Germline V lookup: CDR1 SEHNR, CDR2 FQNEAQ (reference sequence). V lost 0 bases and J 5 bases, leaving 10 bases between the germline ends. The CDR3 is made up of 15 amino acids. The chain's CDR3 is CASSLARGFNEKLFF. For the CDR3, the DNA is TGTGCCAGCAGCTTAGCGCGCGGGTTCAATGAAAAACTGTTTTTT.